The TCR beta chain under discussion was sequenced for a study of post-analysis software for immune sequencing data. Study results and limitations: Controls showed significantly higher normalized Chao1 diversity than did multiple sclerosis patients. Elevated frequency relative to controls characterized 4 or 5 TRBV segments in patients, TRBV5-6, TRBV5-1 and TRBV20-1 among them. Strong same-batch co-clustering of samples appeared with F measure clustering.

A remark on this clonotype: Its target is not known. No conserved phenylalanine or tryptophan ends this CDR3, so it is likely a read error.

J gave up 6 bases and V 11 bases, and 4 bases lay outside the gene matches. Germline CDR1 ENHRY, CDR2 SYGVKD. The CDR3 covers 12 residues. TCR beta cDNA libraries had unique molecular identifiers. With roughly 1 to 11 million T cells as the source, some 510,000 cDNA molecules resulted. MiXCR was run by TCRdb on the PCR reads, yielding one entry per CDR3 protein. Counted here are roughly 600,000 distinct CDR3 sequences, 40% to 50% occurring once; the ten biggest clones make up roughly 1.8%. Sequencing used blood. The chain employs TRBV10-3 and TRBJ1-2, with TRBD1 matching 12 bases. The TCR originated in a girl under 18 with multiple sclerosis. The CDR3 region is CAVGTGGHGYTV. CDR3 nucleotide sequence: TGTGCCGTCGGGACAGGGGGCCATGGCTACACCGTC.